This T cell receptor beta chain was found in a study of T cell responses to AZD1222 COVID-19 vaccine. The study's findings and limits: Only five or six AZD1222 recipients tested seropositive at baseline. Spike-specific TCR breadth rose after two AZD1222 doses, and depth rose as well. All repertoire sampling was performed exclusively after the peak T cell response.

Germline values: CDR1 MNHEY, CDR2 SVGAGI. CDR3 length: 16 residues. The ends lost 0 bases at V and 8 bases at J; junction bases unmatched: 9. Worth noting for this clone: The antigen is unknown.

Clones were sequenced by immunoSEQ multiplex PCR, and TCRdb holds only the in-frame ones, with some missing. The sample has over 100,000 clones, roughly 91% seen once; the top ten hold around 1%. This sample comprised peripheral blood, obtained 28 days after the second AZD1222 dose. The clonotype was recovered from an adult who received the AZD1222 COVID-19 vaccine. The chain recombines TRBV6-5 with TRBJ1-4; TRBD1 matches 7 bases. The CDR3 DNA reads TGTGCCAGCAGTTACTCGGGACAGAATACATGGGAAAAACTGTTTTTT. It is translated as CASSYSGQNTWEKLFF.